This T cell receptor (beta chain) was documented in a study of T cells in Graves' hyperthyroidism and ophthalmopathy. This clonotype was detected many times. Its matching antigen is unknown. TCR beta CDR3 regions were amplified from RNA transcripts. Carried out on the TCR CDR3, a first-round RT-PCR used the HTBI primer set. TCRdb ran MiXCR on the multiplex PCR reads and lists one entry per CDR3 protein. In the table there are 300,000 to 400,000 distinct CDR3 sequences, about 12% of which are singletons. Broader study findings: Blood shared most expanded thyroid clonotypes above 0.001. Ophthalmopathy was model-predicted a median about 7.1 months pre-onset.

Graves' hyperthyroidism showing no ophthalmopathy progression within 18 months was considered stable. The V gene end was trimmed by 4 bases and the J gene end by 3 bases; junction bases not matched to a gene: 6. The CDR3 contains 16 residues. Germline loops: CDR1 SGHTA, CDR2 FQGTGA. J is TRBJ2-3 and V is TRBV7-3; 11 positions agree with TRBD1. This TCR derives from a woman in her late teens or twenties with Graves' hyperthyroidism. Sequences were obtained from blood. CDR3 protein: CASSSSGTGGTDTQYF. In DNA form, the CDR3 reads TGTGCCAGCAGCTCATCCGGGACAGGGGGAACAGATACGCAGTATTTT.